The clone carrying this T cell receptor beta chain was detected a few times. The antigen remains unidentified. This sample was taken from a study of post-analysis software for immune sequencing data. Unique molecular identifiers tagged the TCR beta cDNA libraries. The yield from roughly 1 to 10 million T cells was around 500,000 cDNA molecules in total. A single record per CDR3 protein comes from TCRdb applying MiXCR to the PCR reads. The sample includes more than 450,000 distinct CDR3 sequences, 30% to 40% of them seen just once. The CDR3 is made up of 14 amino acids. Germline V gene sequence: CDR1 MGHDK, CDR2 SYGVNS. The ends were cut back, 4 bases at V and 4 bases at J, with 13 bases in the middle. Study results and caveats: Five TRBV segments were more frequent in patients than controls; TRBV5-6, TRBV5-1 and TRBV20-1 belonged to this group.

Material for sequencing was blood. This rearrangement joins TRBV25-1 to TRBJ1-1; possibly TRBD1 for D (6 bases). This receptor was taken from a girl under 18 with multiple sclerosis. The CDR3 here is CASSAHRDLTEAFF. CDR3 coding DNA: TGTGCCAGCAGTGCCCACAGGGATCTCACTGAAGCTTTCTTT.